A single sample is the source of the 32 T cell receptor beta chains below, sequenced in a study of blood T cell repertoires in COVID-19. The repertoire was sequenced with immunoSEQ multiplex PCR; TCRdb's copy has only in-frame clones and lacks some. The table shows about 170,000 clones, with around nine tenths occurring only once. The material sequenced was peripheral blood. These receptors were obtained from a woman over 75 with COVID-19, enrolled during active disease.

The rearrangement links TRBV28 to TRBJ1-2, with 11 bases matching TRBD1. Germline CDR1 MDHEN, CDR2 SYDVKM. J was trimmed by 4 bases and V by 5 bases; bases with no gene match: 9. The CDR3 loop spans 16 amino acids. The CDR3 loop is CASSPIRTGGSYGYTF. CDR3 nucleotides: TGTGCCAGCAGTCCGATTAGGACAGGGGGCAGCTATGGCTACACCTTC.

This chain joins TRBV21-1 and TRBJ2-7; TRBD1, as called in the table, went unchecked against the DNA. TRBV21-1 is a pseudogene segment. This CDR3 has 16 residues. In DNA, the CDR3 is TGTGCCAGCAGCAGGTGGCCGGGACAGGGAAGTTGCGAGCAGTACTTC. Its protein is CASSRWPGQGSCEQYF.

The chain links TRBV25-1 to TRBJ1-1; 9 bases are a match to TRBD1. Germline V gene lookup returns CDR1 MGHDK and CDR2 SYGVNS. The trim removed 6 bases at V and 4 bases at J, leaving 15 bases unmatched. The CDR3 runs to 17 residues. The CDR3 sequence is CASSGKGQGGLGTEAFF. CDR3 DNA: TGTGCCAGCAGCGGTAAGGGACAGGGTGGTTTAGGCACTGAAGCTTTCTTT.

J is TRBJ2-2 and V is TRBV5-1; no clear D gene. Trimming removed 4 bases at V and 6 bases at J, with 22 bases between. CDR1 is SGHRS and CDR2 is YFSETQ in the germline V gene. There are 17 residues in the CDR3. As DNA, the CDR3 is TGCGCCAGCAGCCCCTCCAACCGGGTTTTAGTCTCCGGGGAGCTGTTTTTT. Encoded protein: CASSPSNRVLVSGELFF.

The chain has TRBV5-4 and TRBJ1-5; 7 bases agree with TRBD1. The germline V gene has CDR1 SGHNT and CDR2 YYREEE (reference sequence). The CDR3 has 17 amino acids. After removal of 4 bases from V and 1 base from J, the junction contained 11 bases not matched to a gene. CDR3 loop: CASSPTPGTDSNQPQHF. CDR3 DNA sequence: TGTGCCAGCAGCCCTACACCCGGGACAGACAGCAATCAGCCCCAGCATTTT. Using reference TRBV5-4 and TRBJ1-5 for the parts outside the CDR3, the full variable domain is ETGVTQSPTHLIKTRGQQVTLRCSSQSGHNTVSWYQQALGQGPQFIFQYYREEENGRGNFPPRFSGLQFPNYSSELNVNALELDDSALYLCASSPTPGTDSNQPQHFGDGTRLSIL.

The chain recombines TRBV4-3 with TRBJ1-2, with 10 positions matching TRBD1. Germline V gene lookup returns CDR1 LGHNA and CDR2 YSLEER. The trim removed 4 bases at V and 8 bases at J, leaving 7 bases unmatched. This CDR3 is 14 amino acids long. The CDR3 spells CASSRGQGDYGYTF. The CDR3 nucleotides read TGCGCCAGCAGCCGAGGACAGGGGGATTACGGCTACACCTTC.

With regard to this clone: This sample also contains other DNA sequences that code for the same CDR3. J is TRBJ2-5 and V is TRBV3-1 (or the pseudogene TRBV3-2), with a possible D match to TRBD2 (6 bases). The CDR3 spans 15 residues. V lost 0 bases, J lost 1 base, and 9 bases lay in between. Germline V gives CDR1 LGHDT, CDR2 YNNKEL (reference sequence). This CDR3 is CASSQDWRGQETQYF. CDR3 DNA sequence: TGTGCCAGCAGCCAAGATTGGAGGGGCCAAGAGACCCAGTACTTC.

In nucleotides, the CDR3 is TGTGCCAGCTCAGAGCGGGACGGTGCCTACGAGCAGTACTTC. This translates into CASSERDGAYEQYF. The chain uses TRBV18 and TRBJ2-7, with 7 positions matching TRBD2. Germline loops: CDR1 KGHSH, CDR2 LQKENI. This CDR3 comprises 14 residues. Germline trimming cut 5 bases from V and 2 bases from J; bases unmatched to any gene: 6.

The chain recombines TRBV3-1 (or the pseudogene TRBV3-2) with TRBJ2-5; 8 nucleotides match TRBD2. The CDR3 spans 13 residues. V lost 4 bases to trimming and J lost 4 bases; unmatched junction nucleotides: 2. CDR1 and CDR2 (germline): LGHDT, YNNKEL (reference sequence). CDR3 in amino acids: CASSRTSRETQYF. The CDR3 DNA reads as TGTGCCAGCAGCCGGACTAGCCGAGAGACCCAGTACTTC.

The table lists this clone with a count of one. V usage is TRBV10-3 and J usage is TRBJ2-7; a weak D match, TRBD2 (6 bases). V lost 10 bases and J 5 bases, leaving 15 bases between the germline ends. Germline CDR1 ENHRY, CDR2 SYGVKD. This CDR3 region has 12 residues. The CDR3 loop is CATRREMDEQYF. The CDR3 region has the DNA TGTGCCACCCGACGGGAGATGGACGAGCAGTACTTC.

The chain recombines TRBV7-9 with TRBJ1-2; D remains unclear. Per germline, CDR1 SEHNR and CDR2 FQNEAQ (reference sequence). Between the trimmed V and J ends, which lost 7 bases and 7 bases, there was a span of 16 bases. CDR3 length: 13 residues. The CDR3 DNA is TGTGCCAGCACCTACGGGGAAGGGTCTGGCTACACCTTC. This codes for CASTYGEGSGYTF.

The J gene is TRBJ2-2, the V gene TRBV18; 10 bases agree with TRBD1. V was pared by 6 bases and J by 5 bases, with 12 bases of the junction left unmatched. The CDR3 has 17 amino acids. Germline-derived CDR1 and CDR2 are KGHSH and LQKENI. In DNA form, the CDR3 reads TGTGCCAGCTCCCGTCCCATGAGGACAGGGGGAACCGGGGAGCTGTTTTTT. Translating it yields CASSRPMRTGGTGELFF.

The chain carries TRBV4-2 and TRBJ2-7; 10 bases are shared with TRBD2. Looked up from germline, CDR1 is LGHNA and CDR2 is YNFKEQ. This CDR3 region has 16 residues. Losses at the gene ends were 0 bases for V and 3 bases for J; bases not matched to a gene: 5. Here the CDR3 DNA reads TGTGCCAGCAGCCAAGATATACTAGCGGGACTCTACGAGCAGTACTTC. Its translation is CASSQDILAGLYEQYF.

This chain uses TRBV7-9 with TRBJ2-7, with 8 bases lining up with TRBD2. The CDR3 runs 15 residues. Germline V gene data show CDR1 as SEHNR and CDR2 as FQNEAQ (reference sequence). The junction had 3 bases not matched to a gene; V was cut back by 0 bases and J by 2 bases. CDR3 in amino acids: CASSLAGLVPYEQYF. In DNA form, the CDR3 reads TGTGCCAGCAGCTTAGCGGGACTAGTTCCCTACGAGCAGTACTTC.

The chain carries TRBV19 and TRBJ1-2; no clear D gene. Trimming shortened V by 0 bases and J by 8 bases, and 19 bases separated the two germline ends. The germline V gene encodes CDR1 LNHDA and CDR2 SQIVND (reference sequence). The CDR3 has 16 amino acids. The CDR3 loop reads CASSIDPRLPYLGYTF. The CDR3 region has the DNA TGTGCCAGTAGTATAGACCCCCGGTTACCCTACCTAGGCTACACCTTC.

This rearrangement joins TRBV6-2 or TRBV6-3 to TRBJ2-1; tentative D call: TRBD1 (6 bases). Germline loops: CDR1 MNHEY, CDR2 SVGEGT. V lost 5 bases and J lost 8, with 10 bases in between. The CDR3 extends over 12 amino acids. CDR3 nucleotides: TGTGCCAGCAGTCCCAGGGGAGATGAGCAGTTCTTC. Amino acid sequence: CASSPRGDEQFF.

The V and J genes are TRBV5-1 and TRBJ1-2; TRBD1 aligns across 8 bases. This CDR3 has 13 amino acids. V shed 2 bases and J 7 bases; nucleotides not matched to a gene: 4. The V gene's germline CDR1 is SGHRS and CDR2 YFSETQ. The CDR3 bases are TGCGCCAGCAGCTTATTACAGGGGGTTGGCTACACCTTC. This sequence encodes CASSLLQGVGYTF.

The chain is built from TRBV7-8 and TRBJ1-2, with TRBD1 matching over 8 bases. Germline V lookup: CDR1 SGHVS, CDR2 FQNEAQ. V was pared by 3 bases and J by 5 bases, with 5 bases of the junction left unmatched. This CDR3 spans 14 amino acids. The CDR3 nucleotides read TGTGCCAGCAGCTTCGCAGGGGGCTATTATGGCTACACCTTC. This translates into CASSFAGGYYGYTF.

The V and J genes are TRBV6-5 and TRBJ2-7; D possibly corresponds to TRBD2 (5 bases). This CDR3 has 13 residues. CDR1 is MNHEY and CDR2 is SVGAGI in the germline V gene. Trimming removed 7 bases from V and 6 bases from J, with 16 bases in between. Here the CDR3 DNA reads TGTGCCAGCATGCCCGGACTGGGGTCCGAGCAGTACTTC. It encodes CASMPGLGSEQYF.

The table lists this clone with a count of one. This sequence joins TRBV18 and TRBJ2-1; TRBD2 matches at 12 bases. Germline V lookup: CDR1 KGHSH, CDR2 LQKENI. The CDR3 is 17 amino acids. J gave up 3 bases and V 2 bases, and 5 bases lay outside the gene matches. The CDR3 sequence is CASSPMTSGSYYNEQFF. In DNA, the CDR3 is TGTGCCAGCTCACCAATGACTAGCGGGAGTTACTACAATGAGCAGTTCTTC.

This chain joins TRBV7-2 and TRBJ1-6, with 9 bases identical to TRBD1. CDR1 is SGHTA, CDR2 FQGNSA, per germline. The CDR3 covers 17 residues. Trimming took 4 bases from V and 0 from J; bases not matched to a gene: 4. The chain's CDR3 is CASSSGQGSSYNSPLHF. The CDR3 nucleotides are TGTGCCAGCAGCTCGGGACAGGGAAGCTCCTATAATTCACCCCTCCACTTT.

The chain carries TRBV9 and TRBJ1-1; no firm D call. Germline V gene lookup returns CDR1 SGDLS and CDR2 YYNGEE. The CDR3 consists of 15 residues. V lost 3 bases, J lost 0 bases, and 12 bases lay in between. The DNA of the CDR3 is TGTGCCAGCAGCGCAGGATTCGGCCTGAACACTGAAGCTTTCTTT. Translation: CASSAGFGLNTEAFF.

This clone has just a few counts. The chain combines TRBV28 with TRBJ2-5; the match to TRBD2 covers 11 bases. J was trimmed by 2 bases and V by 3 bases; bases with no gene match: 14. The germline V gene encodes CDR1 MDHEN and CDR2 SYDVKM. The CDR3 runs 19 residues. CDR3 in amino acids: CASSFPRWKGTSGQETQYF. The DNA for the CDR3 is TGTGCCAGCAGTTTCCCCCGTTGGAAGGGGACTAGCGGACAAGAGACCCAGTACTTC.

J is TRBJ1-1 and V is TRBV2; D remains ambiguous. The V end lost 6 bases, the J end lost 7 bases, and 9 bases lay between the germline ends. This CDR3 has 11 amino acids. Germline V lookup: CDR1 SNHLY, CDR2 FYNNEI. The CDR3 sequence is CASRASFEAFF. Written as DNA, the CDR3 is TGTGCCAGCAGGGCCTCGTTTGAAGCTTTCTTT.

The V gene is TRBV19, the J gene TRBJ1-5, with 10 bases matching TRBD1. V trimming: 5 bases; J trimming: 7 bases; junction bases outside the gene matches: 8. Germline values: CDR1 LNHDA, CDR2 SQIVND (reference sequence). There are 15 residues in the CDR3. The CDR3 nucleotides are TGTGCCAGTAGTGGGACAGGGGTTTTTCTGCAGCCCCAGCATTTT. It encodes CASSGTGVFLQPQHF.

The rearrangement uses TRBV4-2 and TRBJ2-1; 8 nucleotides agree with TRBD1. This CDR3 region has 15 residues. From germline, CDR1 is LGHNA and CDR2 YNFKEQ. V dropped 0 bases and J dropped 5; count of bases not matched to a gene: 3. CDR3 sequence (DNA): TGTGCCAGCAGCCAAGATACAGGGGGAAACAATGAGCAGTTCTTC. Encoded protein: CASSQDTGGNNEQFF.

The CDR3 coding sequence is TGTGCCAGCAGCTTAGAGGGACAAGCGAACACTGAAGCTTTCTTT. Protein product: CASSLEGQANTEAFF. This chain uses TRBV7-8 with TRBJ1-1, with D tentatively TRBD1 (6 bases). The ends were cut back, 1 base at V and 1 base at J, with 10 bases in the middle. The CDR3 is 15 amino acids. Germline CDR1 SGHVS, CDR2 FQNEAQ.

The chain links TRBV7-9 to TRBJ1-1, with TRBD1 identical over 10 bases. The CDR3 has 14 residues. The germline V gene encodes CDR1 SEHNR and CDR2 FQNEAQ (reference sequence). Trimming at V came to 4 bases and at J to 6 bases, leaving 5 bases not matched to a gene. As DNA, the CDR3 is TGTGCCAGCAGCTATGGGACAGGGGCTTCTGAAGCTTTCTTT. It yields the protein CASSYGTGASEAFF.

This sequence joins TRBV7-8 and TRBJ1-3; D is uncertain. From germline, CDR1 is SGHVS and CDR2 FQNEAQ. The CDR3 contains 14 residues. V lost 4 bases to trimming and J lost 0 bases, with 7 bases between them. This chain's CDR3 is CASSSKSSGNTIYF. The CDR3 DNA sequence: TGTGCCAGCAGCTCTAAAAGCTCTGGAAACACCATATATTTT.

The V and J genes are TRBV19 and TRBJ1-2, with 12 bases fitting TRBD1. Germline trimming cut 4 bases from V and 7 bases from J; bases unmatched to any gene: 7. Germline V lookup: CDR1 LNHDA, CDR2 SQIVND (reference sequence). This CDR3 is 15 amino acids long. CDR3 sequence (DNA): TGTGCCAGTAGTACGGACCGGGACAGGGGGCCTGGCTACACCTTC. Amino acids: CASSTDRDRGPGYTF.

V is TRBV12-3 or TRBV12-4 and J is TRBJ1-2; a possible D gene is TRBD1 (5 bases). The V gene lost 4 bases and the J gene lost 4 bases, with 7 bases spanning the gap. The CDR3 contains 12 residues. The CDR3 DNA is TGTGCCAGCAGTTATGACAGCTATGGCTACACCTTC. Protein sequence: CASSYDSYGYTF.

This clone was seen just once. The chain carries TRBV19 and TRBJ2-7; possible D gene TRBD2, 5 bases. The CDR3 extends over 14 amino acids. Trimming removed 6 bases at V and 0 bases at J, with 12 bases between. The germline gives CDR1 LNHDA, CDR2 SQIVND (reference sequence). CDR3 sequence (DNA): TGTGCCAGTAGGTCGACGGGAAACTCCTACGAGCAGTACTTC. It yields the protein CASRSTGNSYEQYF.